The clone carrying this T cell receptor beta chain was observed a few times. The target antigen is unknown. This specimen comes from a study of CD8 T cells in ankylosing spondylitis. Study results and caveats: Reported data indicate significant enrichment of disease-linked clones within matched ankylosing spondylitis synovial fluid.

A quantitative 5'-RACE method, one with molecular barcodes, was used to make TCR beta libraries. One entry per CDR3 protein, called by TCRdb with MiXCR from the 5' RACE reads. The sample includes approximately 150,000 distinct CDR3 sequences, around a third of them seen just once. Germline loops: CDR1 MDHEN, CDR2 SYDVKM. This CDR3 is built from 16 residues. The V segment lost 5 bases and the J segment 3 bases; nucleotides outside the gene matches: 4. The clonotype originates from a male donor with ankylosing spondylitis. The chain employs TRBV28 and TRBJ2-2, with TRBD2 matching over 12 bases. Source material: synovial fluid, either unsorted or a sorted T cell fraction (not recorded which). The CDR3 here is CASSGPSGRDTGELFF. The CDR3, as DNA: TGTGCCAGCAGTGGGCCTAGCGGGAGGGACACCGGGGAGCTGTTTTTT.